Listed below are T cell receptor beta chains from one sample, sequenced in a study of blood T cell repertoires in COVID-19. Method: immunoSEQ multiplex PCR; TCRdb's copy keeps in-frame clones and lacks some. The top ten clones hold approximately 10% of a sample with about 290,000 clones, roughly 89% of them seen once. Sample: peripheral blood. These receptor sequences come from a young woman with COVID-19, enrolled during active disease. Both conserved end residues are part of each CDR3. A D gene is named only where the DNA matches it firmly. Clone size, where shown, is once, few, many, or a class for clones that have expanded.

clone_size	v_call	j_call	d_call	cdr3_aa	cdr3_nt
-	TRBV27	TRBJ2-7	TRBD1	CARGEPGQGVYEQYF	TGTGCCAGGGGGGAACCGGGACAGGGAGTATACGAGCAGTACTTC
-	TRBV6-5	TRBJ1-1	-	CASSYGGRSNTEAFF	TGTGCCAGCAGTTACGGCGGCAGATCGAACACTGAAGCTTTCTTT
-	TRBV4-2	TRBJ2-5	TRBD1	CASSPLIMGQSQETQYF	TGTGCCAGCAGCCCATTGATTATGGGACAGAGCCAAGAGACCCAGTACTTC
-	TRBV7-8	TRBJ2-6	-	CASSPPAGYLLRGANVLTF	TGTGCCAGCAGCCCCCCGGCGGGCTATCTATTGAGAGGGGCCAACGTCCTGACTTTC
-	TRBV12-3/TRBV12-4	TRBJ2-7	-	CASSRQISYEQYF	TGTGCCAGCAGTAGACAGATCTCCTACGAGCAGTACTTC
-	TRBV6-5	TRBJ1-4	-	CASSYSTGTPNEKLFF	TGTGCCAGCAGTTACTCAACCGGGACACCTAATGAAAAACTGTTTTTT
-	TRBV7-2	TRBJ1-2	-	CASSLLTSAVGYTF	TGTGCCAGCAGCTTACTTACATCCGCTGTGGGCTACACCTTC
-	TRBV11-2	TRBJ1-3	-	CASSLDPSSGNTIYF	TGTGCCAGCAGCTTAGATCCTAGCTCTGGAAACACCATATATTTT
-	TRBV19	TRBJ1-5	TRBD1	CASRQDRDDQPQHF	TGTGCCAGTAGACAGGACAGGGATGATCAGCCCCAGCATTTT
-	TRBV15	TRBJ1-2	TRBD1	CATSRGQGIKGYTF	TGTGCCACCAGCAGAGGACAGGGGATAAAAGGCTACACCTTC
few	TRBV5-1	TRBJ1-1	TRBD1	CASKETGDIAFF	TGCGCCAGCAAGGAGACAGGGGATATAGCTTTCTTT
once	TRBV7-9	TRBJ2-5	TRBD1	CASSVGGTGKGTQYF	TGTGCCAGCAGCGTAGGGGGGACAGGCAAGGGGACCCAGTACTTC
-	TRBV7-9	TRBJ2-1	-	CASSLVAEQFF	TGTGCCAGCAGCTTAGTGGCTGAGCAGTTCTTC
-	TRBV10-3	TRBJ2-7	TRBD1	CAISRDSVSYEQYF	TGTGCCATCAGCCGGGACAGCGTCTCCTACGAGCAGTACTTC
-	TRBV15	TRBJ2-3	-	CATSGQPGTDTQYF	TGTGCCACCAGCGGCCAGCCAGGGACAGATACGCAGTATTTT
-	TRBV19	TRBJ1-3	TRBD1	CAIRDRGSGNTIYF	TGTGCCATCCGGGACAGAGGATCTGGAAACACCATATATTTT
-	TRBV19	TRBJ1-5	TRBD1	CASSIRDRGQPQHF	TGTGCCAGTAGTATAAGGGACAGGGGTCAGCCCCAGCATTTT
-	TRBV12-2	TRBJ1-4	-	CASRLANGRGDEKLFF	TGTGCAAGTCGCTTAGCGAACGGCAGGGGGGACGAAAAACTGTTTTTT
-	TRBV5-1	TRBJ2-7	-	CASSSEGYEQYF	TGCGCCAGCAGCTCCGAGGGTTACGAGCAGTACTTC
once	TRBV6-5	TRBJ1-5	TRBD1	CASRGDRDQPQHF	TGTGCCAGCAGGGGGGACAGGGATCAGCCCCAGCATTTT
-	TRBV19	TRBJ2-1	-	CASNLWGAYNEQFF	TGTGCCAGTAACCTATGGGGGGCCTACAATGAGCAGTTCTTC
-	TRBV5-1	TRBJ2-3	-	CASSFNKGTDTQYF	TGCGCCAGCAGCTTTAACAAAGGCACAGATACGCAGTATTTT
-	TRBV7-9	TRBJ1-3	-	CASSVSSGMGSGNTIYF	TGTGCCAGCAGCGTAAGTTCCGGGATGGGATCAGGAAACACCATATATTTT
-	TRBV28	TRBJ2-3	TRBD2	CASSVAGGLTDTQYF	TGTGCCAGCAGCGTAGCGGGGGGGCTAACAGATACGCAGTATTTT
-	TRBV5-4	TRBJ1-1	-	CASSLAGLMNTEAFF	TGTGCCAGCAGCTTGGCGGGACTCATGAACACTGAAGCTTTCTTT
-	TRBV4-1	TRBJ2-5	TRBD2	CASSLIAGAIQETQYF	TGCGCCAGCAGCCTAATAGCGGGGGCCATTCAAGAGACCCAGTACTTC
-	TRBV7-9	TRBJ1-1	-	CASSLGQAWTEAFF	TGTGCCAGCAGCTTAGGTCAGGCGTGGACTGAAGCTTTCTTT
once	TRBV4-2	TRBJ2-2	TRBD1	CASSQDKTGYNTGELFF	TGTGCCAGCAGCCAAGATAAGACAGGGTATAACACCGGGGAGCTGTTTTTT
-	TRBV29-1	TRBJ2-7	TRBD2	CSVEIGSGGSYEQYF	TGCAGCGTTGAAATCGGGAGCGGGGGATCCTACGAGCAGTACTTC
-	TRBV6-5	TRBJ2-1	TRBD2	CASIQLAGGSNEQFF	TGTGCCAGCATTCAACTAGCGGGGGGATCCAATGAGCAGTTCTTC
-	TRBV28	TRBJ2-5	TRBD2	CASSLGLAEETQYF	TGTGCCAGCAGTTTAGGACTAGCGGAAGAGACCCAGTACTTC
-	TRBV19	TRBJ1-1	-	CASSPPGGMTEAFF	TGTGCCAGTAGTCCGCCTGGGGGGATGACTGAAGCTTTCTTT
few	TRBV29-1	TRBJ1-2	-	CSVGPHQPFYGYTF	TGCAGCGTTGGCCCACATCAACCATTCTATGGCTACACCTTC
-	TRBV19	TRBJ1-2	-	CASSMGGYGYTF	TGTGCCAGTAGTATGGGAGGCTATGGCTACACCTTC
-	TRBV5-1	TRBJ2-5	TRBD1	CASSSGTGGGQETQYF	TGCGCCAGCAGCTCCGGGACAGGGGGTGGGCAAGAGACCCAGTACTTC
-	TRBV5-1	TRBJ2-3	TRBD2	CASSSGSGGTDTQYF	TGCGCCAGCAGCTCGGGGAGCGGGGGCACAGATACGCAGTATTTT
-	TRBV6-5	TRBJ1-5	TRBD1	CASSPDRGSNQPQHF	TGTGCCAGCAGCCCCGACAGGGGAAGCAATCAGCCCCAGCATTTT
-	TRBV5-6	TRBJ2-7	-	CASSPPWGRSYEQYF	TGTGCCAGCAGCCCCCCGTGGGGGCGTAGCTACGAGCAGTACTTC
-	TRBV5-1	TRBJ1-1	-	CASSTGNTEAFF	TGCGCCAGCAGCACAGGGAACACTGAAGCTTTCTTT
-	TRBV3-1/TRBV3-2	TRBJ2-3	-	CAITGENTDTQYF	TGTGCCATAACCGGGGAAAACACAGATACGCAGTATTTT
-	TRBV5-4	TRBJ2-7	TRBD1	CASSWDRGSYEQYF	TGTGCCAGCAGCTGGGACAGGGGGTCCTACGAGCAGTACTTC
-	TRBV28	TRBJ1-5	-	CASSFLQRGQPQHF	TGTGCCAGCAGTTTTCTACAGAGAGGGCAGCCCCAGCATTTT
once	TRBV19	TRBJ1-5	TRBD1	CASSIEPGQGINQPQHF	TGTGCCAGTAGTATAGAGCCGGGACAGGGAATCAATCAGCCCCAGCATTTT
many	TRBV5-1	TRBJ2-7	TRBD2	CASSFSAGGGSYEQYF	TGCGCCAGCAGCTTTTCGGCGGGCGGGGGATCCTACGAGCAGTACTTC